The present TCR beta chain was sequenced within a study of T cell repertoires in cytomegalovirus infection. Across the study: Both CMV infection and a matching HLA type were indicated by public TCR beta signatures.

Whole-study results and caveats: Summed public TCR beta family frequency identified CMV carriers bearing the relevant HLA. The response measured ex vivo was dominated by TCR beta clonotypes (HLA-C-restricted and CMV-specific).

TCRdb recomputed calls from the reads with MiXCR, one row per CDR3 protein. The sample holds approximately 240,000 distinct CDR3 sequences, about 12% seen once. Comment on this clonotype: The antigen is unknown.

The sequencing input was PBMCs. The sequence derives from a human donor in good health (CMV status not recorded). Some clones in this sample may be carry-over from other donors' samples.

CDR3 nucleotides: TGCGCCAGCAGCCAGCTCCTACAAGAGACCCAGTACTTC. Amino acid sequence: CASSQLLQETQYF. The chain combines TRBV5-1 with TRBJ2-5; no firm D call. Trimming shortened V by 4 bases and J by 2 bases, and 9 bases separated the two germline ends. The CDR3 runs to 13 residues. The germline gives CDR1 SGHRS, CDR2 YFSETQ. Filled out from reference TRBV5-1 and TRBJ2-5, the complete variable domain reads KAGVTQTPRYLIKTRGQQVTLSCSPISGHRSVSWYQQTPGQGLQFLFEYFSETQRNKGNFPGRFSGRQFSNSRSEMNVSTLELGDSALYLCASSQLLQETQYFGPGTRLLVL.